This T cell receptor beta chain was retrieved from a study of OX40 agonist ivuxolimab in advanced cancers. Overall study context: The dose of intravenous ivuxolimab that patients received every 2 weeks ranged from 0.01 to 10 mg/kg.

If patients had autoimmune disease history or systemic immunosuppression, they were excluded. Produced via immunoSEQ multiplex PCR; TCRdb's table is partial and in-frame only. The repertoire consists of some 110,000 clones, with roughly 95% occurring once and the leading ten covering approximately 0.15%. The sample holds a few counts of this clone. Its specificity is not known. From germline, CDR1 is MGHDK and CDR2 SYGVNS. The length of the CDR3 is 13 residues. Trimming took off 1 base at V and 6 bases at J, with 9 bases between the two ends. Whole-study results and caveats: In general, CD8+ T cells held more expanded clones than CD4+ did, on average. Dosing at 0.1 to 3.0 mg/kg was accompanied by clonal expansion of CD4+ and CD8+ blood T cells by week 6.

The receptor comes from an adult with an advanced solid tumor such as melanoma, head and neck, liver or kidney cancer. The chain carries TRBV25-1 and TRBJ1-1; D remains ambiguous. The sequences come from CD4+ or CD8+ T cells sorted from blood, collected in a trial of the OX40 agonist ivuxolimab. The CDR3 here is CASSELGRAEAFF. CDR3 DNA: TGTGCCAGCAGTGAATTGGGGAGGGCTGAAGCTTTCTTT.